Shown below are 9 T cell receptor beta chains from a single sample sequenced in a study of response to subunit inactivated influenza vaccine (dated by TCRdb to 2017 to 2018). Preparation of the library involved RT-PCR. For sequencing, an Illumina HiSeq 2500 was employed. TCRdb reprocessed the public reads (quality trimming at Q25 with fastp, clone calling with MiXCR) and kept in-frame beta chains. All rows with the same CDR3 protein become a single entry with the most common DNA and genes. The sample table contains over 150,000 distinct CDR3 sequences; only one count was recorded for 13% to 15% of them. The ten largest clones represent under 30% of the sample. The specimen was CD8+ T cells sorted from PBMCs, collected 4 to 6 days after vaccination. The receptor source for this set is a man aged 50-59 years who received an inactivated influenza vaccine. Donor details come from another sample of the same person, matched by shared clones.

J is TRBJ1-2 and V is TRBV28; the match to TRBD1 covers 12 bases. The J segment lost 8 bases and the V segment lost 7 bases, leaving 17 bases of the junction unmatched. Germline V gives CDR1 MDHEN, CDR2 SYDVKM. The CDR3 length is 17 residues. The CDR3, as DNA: TGTGCCAGCAAGCGATCCGGGACAGGGGGCCGGGGAGGAGGCTACACCTTC. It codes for CASKRSGTGGRGGGYTF.

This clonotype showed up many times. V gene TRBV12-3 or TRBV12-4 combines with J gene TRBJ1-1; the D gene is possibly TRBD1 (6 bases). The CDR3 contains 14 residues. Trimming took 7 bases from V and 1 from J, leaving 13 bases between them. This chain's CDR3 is CASNEGHTNTEAFF. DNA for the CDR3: TGTGCCAGCAACGAGGGACATACGAACACTGAAGCTTTCTTT.

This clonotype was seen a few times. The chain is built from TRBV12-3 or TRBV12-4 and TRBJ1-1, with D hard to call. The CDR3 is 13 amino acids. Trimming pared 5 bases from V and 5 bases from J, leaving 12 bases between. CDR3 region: CASSTTGRTEAFF. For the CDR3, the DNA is TGTGCCAGCAGTACCACTGGCAGGACTGAAGCTTTCTTT.

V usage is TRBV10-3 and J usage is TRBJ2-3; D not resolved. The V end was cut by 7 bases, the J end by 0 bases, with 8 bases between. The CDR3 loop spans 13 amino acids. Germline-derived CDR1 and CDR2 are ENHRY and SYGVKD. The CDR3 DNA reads TGTGCCATCACTGGGGTTAGCACAGATACGCAGTATTTT. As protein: CAITGVSTDTQYF.

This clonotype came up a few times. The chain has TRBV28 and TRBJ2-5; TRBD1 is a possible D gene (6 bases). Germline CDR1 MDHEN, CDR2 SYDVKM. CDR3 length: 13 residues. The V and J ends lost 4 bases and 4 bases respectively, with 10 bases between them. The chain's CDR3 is CASSYGTLETQYF. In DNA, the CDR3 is TGTGCCAGCAGTTATGGGACACTAGAGACCCAGTACTTC.

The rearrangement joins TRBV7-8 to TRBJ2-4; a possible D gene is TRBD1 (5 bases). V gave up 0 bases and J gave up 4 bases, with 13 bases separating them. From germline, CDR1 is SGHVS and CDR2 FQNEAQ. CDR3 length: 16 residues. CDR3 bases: TGTGCCAGCAGCTTAGCTTCAGGGATTGAGAAAAACATTCAGTACTTC. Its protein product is CASSLASGIEKNIQYF. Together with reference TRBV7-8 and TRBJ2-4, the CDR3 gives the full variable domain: GAGVSQSPRYKVAKRGQDVALRCDPISGHVSLFWYQQALGQGPEFLTYFQNEAQLDKSGLPSDRFFAERPEGSVSTLKIQRTQQEDSAVYLCASSLASGIEKNIQYFGAGTRLSVL.

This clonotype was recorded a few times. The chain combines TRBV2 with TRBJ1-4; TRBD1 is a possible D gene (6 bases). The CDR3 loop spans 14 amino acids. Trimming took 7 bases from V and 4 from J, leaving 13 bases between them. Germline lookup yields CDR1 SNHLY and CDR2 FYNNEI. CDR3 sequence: CASKGQFFNEKLFF. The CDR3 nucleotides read TGTGCCAGCAAAGGACAGTTCTTTAATGAAAAACTGTTTTTT.

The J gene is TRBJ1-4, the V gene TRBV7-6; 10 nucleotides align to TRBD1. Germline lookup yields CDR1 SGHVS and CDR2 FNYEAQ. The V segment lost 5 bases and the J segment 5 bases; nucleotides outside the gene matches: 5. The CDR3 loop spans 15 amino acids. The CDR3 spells CASSPWDRGNEKLFF. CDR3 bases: TGTGCCAGCAGCCCTTGGGACAGGGGAAATGAAAAACTGTTTTTT.

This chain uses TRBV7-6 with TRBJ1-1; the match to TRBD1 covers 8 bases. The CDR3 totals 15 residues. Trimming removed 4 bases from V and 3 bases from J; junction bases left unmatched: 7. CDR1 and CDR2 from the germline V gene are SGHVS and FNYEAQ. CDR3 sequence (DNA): TGTGCCAGCAGCTCGCCAGGGGGCGAGGACACTGAAGCTTTCTTT. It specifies CASSSPGGEDTEAFF.